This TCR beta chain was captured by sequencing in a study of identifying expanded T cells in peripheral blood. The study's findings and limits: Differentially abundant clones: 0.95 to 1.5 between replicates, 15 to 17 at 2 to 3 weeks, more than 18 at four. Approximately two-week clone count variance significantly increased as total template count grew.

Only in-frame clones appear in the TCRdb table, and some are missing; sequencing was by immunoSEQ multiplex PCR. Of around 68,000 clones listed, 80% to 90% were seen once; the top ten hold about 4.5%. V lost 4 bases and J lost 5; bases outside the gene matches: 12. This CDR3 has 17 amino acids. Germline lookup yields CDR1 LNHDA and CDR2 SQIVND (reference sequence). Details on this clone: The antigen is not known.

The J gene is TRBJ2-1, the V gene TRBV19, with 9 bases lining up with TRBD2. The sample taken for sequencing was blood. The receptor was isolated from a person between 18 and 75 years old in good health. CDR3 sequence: CASSKSRRGGTHNEQFF. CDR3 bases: TGTGCCAGTAGTAAGTCGAGGCGGGGGGGAACGCACAATGAGCAGTTCTTC.